This TCR beta chain was identified in a study of blood T cell repertoires in COVID-19. Study-wide background: Researchers got acute and convalescent COVID-19 samples from the United States, Italy and Spain.

V lost 2 bases and J lost 5; bases outside the gene matches: 12. This CDR3 has 17 residues. Germline CDR1 MNHEY, CDR2 SVGEGT. TCRdb keeps only in-frame clones here, not all; method: immunoSEQ multiplex PCR. The data contain 90,000 to 100,000 clones, around nine tenths of them singletons. V usage is TRBV6-2 or TRBV6-3 and J usage is TRBJ1-5, with 7 bases fitting TRBD1. Material: peripheral blood. The origin of this receptor is an elderly man with acute or convalescent COVID-19. CDR3 region: CASSYVFQTGYDQPQHF. The DNA for the CDR3 is TGTGCCAGCAGTTACGTATTCCAGACAGGGTACGATCAGCCCCAGCATTTT.